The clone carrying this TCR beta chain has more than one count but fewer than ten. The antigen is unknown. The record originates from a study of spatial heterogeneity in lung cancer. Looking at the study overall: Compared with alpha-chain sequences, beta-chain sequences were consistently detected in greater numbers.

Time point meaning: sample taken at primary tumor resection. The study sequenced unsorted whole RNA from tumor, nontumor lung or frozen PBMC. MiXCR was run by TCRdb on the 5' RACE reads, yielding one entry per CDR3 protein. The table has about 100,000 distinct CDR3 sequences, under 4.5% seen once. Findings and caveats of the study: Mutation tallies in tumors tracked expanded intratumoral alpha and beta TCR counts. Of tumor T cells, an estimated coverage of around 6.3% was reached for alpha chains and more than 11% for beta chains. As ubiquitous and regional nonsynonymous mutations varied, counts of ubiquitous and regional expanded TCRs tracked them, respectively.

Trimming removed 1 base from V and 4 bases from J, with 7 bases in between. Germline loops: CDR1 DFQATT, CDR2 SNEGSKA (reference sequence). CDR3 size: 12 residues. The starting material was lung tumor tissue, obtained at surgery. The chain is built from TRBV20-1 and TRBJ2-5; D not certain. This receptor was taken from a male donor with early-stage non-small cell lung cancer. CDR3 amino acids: CSARGPRETQYF. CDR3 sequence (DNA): TGCAGTGCTAGAGGCCCCCGAGAGACCCAGTACTTC.